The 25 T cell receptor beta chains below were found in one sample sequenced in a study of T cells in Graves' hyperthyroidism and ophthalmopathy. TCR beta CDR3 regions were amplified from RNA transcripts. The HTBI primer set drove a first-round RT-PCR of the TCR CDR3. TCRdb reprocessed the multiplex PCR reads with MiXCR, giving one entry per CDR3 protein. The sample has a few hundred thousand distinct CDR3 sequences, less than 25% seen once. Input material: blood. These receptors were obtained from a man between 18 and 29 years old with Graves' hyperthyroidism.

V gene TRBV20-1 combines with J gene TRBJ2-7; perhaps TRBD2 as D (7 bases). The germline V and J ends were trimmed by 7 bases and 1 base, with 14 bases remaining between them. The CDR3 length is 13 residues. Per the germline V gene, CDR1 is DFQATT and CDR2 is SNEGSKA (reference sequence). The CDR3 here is CSVAGARSYEQYF. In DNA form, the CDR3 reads TGCAGTGTCGCGGGGGCCAGGTCCTACGAGCAGTACTTC.

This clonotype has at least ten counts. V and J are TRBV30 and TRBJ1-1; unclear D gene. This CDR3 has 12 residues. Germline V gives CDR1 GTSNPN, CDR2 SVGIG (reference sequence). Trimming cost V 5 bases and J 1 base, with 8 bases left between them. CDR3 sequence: CAWARQNTEAFF. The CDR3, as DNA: TGTGCCTGGGCCCGACAGAACACTGAAGCTTTCTTT.

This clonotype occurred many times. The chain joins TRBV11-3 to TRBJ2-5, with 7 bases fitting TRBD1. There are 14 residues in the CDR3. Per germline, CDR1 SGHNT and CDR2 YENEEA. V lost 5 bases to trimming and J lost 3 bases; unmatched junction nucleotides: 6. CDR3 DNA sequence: TGTGCCAGCAGCCACACCGGGACAGAAGAGACCCAGTACTTC. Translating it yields CASSHTGTEETQYF.

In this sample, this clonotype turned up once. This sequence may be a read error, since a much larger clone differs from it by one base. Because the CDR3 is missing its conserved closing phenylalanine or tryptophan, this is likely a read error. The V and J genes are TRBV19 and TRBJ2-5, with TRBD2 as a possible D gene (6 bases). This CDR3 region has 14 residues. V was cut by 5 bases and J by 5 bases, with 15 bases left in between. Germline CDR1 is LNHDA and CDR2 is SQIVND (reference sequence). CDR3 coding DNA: TGTGCCAGTAGTCCCCGGGGAGGAAAGGAGACCCAGTACTAC. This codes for CASSPRGGKETQYY.

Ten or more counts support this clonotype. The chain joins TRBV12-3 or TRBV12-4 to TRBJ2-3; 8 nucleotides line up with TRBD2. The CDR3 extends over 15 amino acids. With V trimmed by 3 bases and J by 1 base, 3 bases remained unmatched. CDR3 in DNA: TGTGCCAGCAGTTTGGGGCGGGGGGGCACAGATACGCAGTATTTT. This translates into CASSLGRGGTDTQYF.

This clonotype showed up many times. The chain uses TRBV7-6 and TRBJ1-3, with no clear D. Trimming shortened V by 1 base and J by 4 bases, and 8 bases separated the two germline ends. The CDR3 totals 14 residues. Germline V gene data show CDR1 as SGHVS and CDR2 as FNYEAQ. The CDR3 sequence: CASSLVPGGNTIYF. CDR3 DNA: TGTGCCAGCAGCTTAGTCCCGGGAGGAAACACCATATATTTT.

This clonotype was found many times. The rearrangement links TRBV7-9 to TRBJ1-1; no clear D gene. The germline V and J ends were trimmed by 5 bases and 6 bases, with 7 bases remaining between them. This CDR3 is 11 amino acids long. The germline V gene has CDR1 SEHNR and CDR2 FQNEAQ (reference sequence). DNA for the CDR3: TGTGCCAGCAGCCCAAAGGCTGAAGCTTTCTTT. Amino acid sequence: CASSPKAEAFF.

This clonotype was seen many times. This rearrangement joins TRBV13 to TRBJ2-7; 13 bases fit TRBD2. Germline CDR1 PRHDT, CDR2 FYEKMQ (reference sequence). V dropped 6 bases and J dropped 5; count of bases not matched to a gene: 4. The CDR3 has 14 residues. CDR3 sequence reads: CASRLGLAGDEQYF. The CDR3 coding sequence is TGTGCCAGCAGACTCGGACTAGCGGGGGACGAGCAGTACTTC.

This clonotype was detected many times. The CDR3 region is CASSEQLDYGYTF. DNA for the CDR3: TGTGCCAGCAGTGAACAGTTGGACTATGGCTACACCTTC. The J gene is TRBJ1-2, the V gene TRBV6-4; the D is unclear. V was trimmed by 3 bases and J by 3 bases, leaving 8 bases between them. Germline-derived CDR1 and CDR2 are MRHNA and SNTAGT. The CDR3 loop spans 13 amino acids.

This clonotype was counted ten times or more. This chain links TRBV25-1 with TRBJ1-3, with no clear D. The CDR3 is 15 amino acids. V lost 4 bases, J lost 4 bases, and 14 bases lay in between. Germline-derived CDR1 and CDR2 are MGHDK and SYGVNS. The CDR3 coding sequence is TGTGCCAGCAGTGGGGTCTTCTGGCTCGGAAACACCATATATTTT. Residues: CASSGVFWLGNTIYF.

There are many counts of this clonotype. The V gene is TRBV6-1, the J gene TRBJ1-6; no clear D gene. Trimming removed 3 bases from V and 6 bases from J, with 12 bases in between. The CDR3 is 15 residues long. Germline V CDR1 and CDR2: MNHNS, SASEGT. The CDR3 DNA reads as TGTGCCAGCAGTGATTTGGAGGGCTCTAATTCACCCCTCCACTTT. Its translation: CASSDLEGSNSPLHF.

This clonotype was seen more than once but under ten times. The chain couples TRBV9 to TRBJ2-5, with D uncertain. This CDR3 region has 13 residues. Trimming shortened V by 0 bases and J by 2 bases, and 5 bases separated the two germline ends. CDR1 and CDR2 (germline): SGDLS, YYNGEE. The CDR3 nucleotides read TGTGCCAGCAGCGTAGCCACTCAAGAGACCCAGTACTTC. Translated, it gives CASSVATQETQYF.

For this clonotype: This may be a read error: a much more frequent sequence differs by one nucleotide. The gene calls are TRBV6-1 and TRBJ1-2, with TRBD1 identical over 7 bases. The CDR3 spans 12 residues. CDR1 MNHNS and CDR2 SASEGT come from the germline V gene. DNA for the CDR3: TGTTCCAGCCGTGACAGGGCCCAGGGCTACACCTTC. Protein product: CSSRDRAQGYTF.

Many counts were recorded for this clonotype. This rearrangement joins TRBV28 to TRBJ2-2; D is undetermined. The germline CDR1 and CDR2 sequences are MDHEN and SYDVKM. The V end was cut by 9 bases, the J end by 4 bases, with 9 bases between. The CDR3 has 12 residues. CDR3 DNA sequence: TGTGCCAGTTGTAATGTCACCGGGGAGCTGTTTTTT. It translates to CASCNVTGELFF.

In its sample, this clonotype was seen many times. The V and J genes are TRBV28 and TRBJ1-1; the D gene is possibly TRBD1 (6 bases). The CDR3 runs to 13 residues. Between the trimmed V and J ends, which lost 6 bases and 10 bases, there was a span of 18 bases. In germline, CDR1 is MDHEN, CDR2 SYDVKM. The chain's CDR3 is CASSLPPGGAAFF. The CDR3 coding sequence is TGTGCCAGCAGCCTCCCACCTGGGGGGGCAGCTTTCTTT.

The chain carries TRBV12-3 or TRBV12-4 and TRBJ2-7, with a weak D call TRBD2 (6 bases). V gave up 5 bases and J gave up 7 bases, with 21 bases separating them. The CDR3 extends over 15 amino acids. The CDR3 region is CASSRQRARSGEQYF. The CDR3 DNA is TGTGCCAGCAGTCGCCAGCGGGCCCGCTCCGGGGAGCAGTACTTC.

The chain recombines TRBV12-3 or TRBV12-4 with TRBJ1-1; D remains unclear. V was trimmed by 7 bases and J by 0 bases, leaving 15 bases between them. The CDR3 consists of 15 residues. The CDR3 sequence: CASTPHVTLNTEAFF. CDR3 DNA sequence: TGTGCCAGCACCCCTCACGTGACACTGAACACTGAAGCTTTCTTT.

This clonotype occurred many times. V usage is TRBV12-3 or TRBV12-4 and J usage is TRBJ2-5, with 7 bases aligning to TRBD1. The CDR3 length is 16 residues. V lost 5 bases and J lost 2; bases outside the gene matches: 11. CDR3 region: CASSPHPDRAQETQYF. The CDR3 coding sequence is TGTGCCAGCAGTCCACACCCCGACAGGGCTCAAGAGACCCAGTACTTC.

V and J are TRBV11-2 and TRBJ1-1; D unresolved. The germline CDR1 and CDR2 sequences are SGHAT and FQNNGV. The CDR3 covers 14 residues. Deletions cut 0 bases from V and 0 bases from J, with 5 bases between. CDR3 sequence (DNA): TGTGCCAGCAGCTTAGAACTAATGAACACTGAAGCTTTCTTT. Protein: CASSLELMNTEAFF.

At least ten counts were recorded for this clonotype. CDR3 in amino acids: CASNRGRNYGYTF. In DNA, the CDR3 is TGTGCCAGCAACCGGGGCAGAAACTATGGCTACACCTTC. The gene calls are TRBV12-3 or TRBV12-4 and TRBJ1-2, with a tentative D call TRBD1 (5 bases). Trimming pared 7 bases from V and 2 bases from J, leaving 11 bases between. The length of the CDR3 is 13 residues.

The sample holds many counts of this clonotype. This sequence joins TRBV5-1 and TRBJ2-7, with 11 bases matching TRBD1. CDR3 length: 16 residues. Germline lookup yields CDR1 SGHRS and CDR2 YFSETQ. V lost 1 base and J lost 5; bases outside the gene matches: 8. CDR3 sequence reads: CASSLRPGTGGNEQYF. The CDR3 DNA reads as TGCGCCAGCAGCTTGAGACCCGGGACAGGGGGTAACGAGCAGTACTTC.

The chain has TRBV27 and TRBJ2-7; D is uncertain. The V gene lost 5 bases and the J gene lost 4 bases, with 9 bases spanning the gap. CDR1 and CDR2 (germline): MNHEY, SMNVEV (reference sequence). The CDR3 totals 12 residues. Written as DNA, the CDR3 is TGTGCCAGCAGTAACCTGATTTACGAGCAGTACTTC. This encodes CASSNLIYEQYF.

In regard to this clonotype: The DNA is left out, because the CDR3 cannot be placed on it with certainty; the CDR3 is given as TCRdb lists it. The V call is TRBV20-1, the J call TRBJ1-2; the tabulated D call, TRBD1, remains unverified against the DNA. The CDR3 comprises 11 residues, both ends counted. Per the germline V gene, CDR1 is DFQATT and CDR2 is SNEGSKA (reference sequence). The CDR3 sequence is CSTDRLYGCTF.

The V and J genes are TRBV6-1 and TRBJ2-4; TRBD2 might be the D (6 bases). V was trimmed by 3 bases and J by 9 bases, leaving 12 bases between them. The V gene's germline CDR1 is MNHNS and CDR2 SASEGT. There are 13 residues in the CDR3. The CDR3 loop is CASSDGAEGIQYF. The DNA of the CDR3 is TGTGCCAGCAGTGACGGGGCGGAGGGCATTCAGTACTTC.

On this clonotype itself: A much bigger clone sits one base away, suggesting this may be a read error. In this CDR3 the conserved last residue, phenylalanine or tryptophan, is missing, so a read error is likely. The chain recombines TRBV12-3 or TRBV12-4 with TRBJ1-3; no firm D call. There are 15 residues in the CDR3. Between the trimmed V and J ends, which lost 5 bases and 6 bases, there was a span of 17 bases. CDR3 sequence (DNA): TGTGCCAGCAGTCTTGGTCCCCGGCGACCAAACACCATATATCTT. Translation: CASSLGPRRPNTIYL.